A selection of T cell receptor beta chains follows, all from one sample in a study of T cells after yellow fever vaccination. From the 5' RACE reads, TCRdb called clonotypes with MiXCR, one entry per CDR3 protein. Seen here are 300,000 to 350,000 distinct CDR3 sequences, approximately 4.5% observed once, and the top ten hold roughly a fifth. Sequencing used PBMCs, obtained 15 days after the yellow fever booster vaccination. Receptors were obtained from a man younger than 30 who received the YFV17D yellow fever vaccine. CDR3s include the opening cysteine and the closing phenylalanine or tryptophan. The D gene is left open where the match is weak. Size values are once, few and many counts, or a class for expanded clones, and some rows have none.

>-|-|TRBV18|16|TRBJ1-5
TGTGCCAGCTCACCACGGGGGGGAAGGGGCAATCAGCCCCAGCATTTT
CASSPRGGRGNQPQHF
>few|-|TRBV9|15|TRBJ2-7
TGTGCCAGCAGCGCCACCGGAGTCCTCGGCTACGAGCAGTACTTC
CASSATGVLGYEQYF
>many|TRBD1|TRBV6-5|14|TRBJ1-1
TGTGCCAGCAGCTCGGGACAGGGTATCCCTGAAGCTTTCTTT
CASSSGQGIPEAFF
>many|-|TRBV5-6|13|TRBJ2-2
TGTGCCAGCAGAGTCATGAACACCGGGGAGCTGTTTTTT
CASRVMNTGELFF
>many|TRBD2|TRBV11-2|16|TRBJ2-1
TGTGCCAGCAGCTCCATTCTTAGCGGGGTCCTCAATGAGCAGTTCTTC
CASSSILSGVLNEQFF
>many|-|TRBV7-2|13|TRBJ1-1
TGTGCCAGCAGCGTGGATACGAACACTGAAGCTTTCTTT
CASSVDTNTEAFF
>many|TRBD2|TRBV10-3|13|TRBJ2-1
TGTGCCATATCGCCGGGGGGGCTCGATGAGCAGTTCTTC
CAISPGGLDEQFF
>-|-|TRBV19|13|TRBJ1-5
TGTGCCAGTAGTATAGAGGGCAGACAGCCCCAGCATTTT
CASSIEGRQPQHF
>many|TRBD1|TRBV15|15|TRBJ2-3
TGTGCCACCAGATCACAGGGGCAGGACACAGATACGCAGTATTTT
CATRSQGQDTDTQYF
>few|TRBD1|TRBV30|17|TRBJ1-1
TGTGCCTGGAGCGCGGACAGGGGAATGGGAAAGAACACTGAAGCTTTCTTT
CAWSADRGMGKNTEAFF
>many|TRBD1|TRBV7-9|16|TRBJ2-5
TGTGCCAGCAGCTTCAGGGGGACAGGGGATCAAGAGACCCAGTACTTC
CASSFRGTGDQETQYF
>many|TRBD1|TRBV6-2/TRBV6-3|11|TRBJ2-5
TGTGCCAGCACAGGGGGAGAGACCCAGTACTTC
CASTGGETQYF
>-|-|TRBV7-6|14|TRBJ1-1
TGTGCCAGCAGCTCTACGGACAGGAACACTGAAGCTTTCTTT
CASSSTDRNTEAFF
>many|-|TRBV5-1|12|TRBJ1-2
TGCGCCAGCAGCGAGTCGCACTATGGCTACACCTTC
CASSESHYGYTF
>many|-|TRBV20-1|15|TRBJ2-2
TGCAGTGCTAGTGTTGGCCTTGCGAACACCGGGGAGCTGTTTTTT
CSASVGLANTGELFF
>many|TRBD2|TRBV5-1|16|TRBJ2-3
TGCGCCAGCAGCTTGTTCCTAGCGGACTACACAGATACGCAGTATTTT
CASSLFLADYTDTQYF
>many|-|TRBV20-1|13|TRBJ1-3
TGCAGTGCCCTCGATCGGTCTGGAAACACCATATATTTT
CSALDRSGNTIYF
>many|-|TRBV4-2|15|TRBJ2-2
TGTGCCAGCACGTCCCGGGCAGCAAGTGTTGGGGAGCTGTTTTTT
CASTSRAASVGELFF
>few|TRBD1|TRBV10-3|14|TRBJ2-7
TGTGCCATCAGTGGAAGAGGGGGCAGTGGAGAGCAGTACTTC
CAISGRGGSGEQYF
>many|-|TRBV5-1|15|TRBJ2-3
TGCGCCAGCAGCTTGGAGGGACAACACGCAGATACGCAGTATTTT
CASSLEGQHADTQYF
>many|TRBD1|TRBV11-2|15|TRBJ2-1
TGTGCCAGCAGCCCCCGGACAGGGGCCTACAATGAGCAGTTCTTC
CASSPRTGAYNEQFF
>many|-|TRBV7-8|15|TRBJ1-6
TGTGCCAGCAGCTTACAGGGGCGGGGGGGTTCACCCCTCCACTTT
CASSLQGRGGSPLHF
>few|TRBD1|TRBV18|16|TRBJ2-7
TGTGCCAGCTCACCACCATACAGGGGTATAGAACCCGAGCAGTACTTC
CASSPPYRGIEPEQYF